This TCR beta chain was retrieved from a study of PD-L1 blockade in urothelial cancer. Turning to the study itself: Patients' prior chemotherapy regimens numbered 0 to 3. Blood was tested 3 weeks (second dose) and 6 weeks into treatment.

Per the germline V gene, CDR1 is MDHEN and CDR2 is SYDVKM. V dropped 6 bases and J dropped 0; count of bases not matched to a gene: 10. This CDR3 region has 17 residues. Time point meaning: pretreatment peripheral blood. Enrolled patients showed locally advanced or metastatic urothelial carcinoma. This clone was observed a single time. Clones were read by immunoSEQ multiplex PCR, and TCRdb kept only the in-frame ones, dropping some. The data show 85,000 to 90,000 clones, with more than 80% seen just once and 0.97% held by the top ten. The chain combines TRBV28 with TRBJ2-2, with TRBD1 matching over 7 bases. The input for sequencing was PBMCs, taken around atezolizumab (anti-PD-L1) treatment. The sequence derives from a woman over 75 with urothelial cancer. CDR3 nucleotides: TGTGCCAGCAGCGACTTATTCGGGACAGCGAACACCGGGGAGCTGTTTTTT. As protein: CASSDLFGTANTGELFF.